This is a list of T cell receptor beta chains from one sample in a study of blood T cell repertoires in COVID-19. Clones were sequenced by immunoSEQ multiplex PCR, and TCRdb holds only the in-frame ones, with some missing. The repertoire consists of approximately 230,000 clones, with about 80% occurring once and the leading ten covering 4.9%. Sequencing was performed on peripheral blood. Receptors originate from an elderly woman with active or convalescent COVID-19. CDR3s include the opening cysteine and the closing phenylalanine or tryptophan. Each record gives: clone size, J gene, D gene, V gene, CDR3 DNA, CDR3 protein. D genes are given only for firm matches. Only some rows state a clone size, as once, few, many or a class for expanded clones.

- TRBJ2-1 TRBD2 TRBV10-3 TGTGCCATCAGGAGTCAGGGACTAGCGGGAGGGAGGGGGTCCAATGAGCAGTTCTTC CAIRSQGLAGGRGSNEQFF
- TRBJ1-2 TRBD1 TRBV7-6 TGTGCCAGCAGCCCCGGACAGGGGTTAGGCTATGGCTACACCTTC CASSPGQGLGYGYTF
- TRBJ2-6 - TRBV29-1 TGCAGCGCTCGGGAAGGAACTGGGGCCAACGTCCTGACTTTC CSAREGTGANVLTF
- TRBJ2-1 - TRBV3-1/TRBV3-2 TGTGCCAGCAGCCAAGGGGGAGACAATGAGCAGTTCTTC CASSQGGDNEQFF
- TRBJ2-7 - TRBV19 TGTGCCAGTAGGCCAGGGGTATGGACCTACGAGCAGTACTTC CASRPGVWTYEQYF
- TRBJ2-2 TRBD2 TRBV30 TGTGCCTGGAGTGCCCTCGAGCGGGGGGGCTACACCGGGGAGCTGTTTTTT CAWSALERGGYTGELFF
- TRBJ1-5 - TRBV3-1/TRBV3-2 TGTGCCAGCAGCCCTAGACAGGCTGGCAATCAGCCCCAGCATTTT CASSPRQAGNQPQHF
- TRBJ1-4 - TRBV4-1 TGCGCCAGCAGCCAGGGACTGTTTAATGAAAAACTGTTTTTT CASSQGLFNEKLFF
- TRBJ2-7 - TRBV30 TGTGCCTGGAGTGTAGGACTCAGTGGCTACGAGCAGTACTTC CAWSVGLSGYEQYF
- TRBJ2-1 TRBD1 TRBV19 TGTGCCAGTAGTATGGCTACAGGGGGCTATGAGCAGTTCTTC CASSMATGGYEQFF
once TRBJ1-2 TRBD1 TRBV6-1 TGTGCCAGCAGTGTAACCGGGACAGGGGGTGCTCTCTATGGCTACACCTTC CASSVTGTGGALYGYTF
- TRBJ2-7 TRBD2 TRBV6-5 TGTGCCAGCAGTTACTCGGGACTAGCGGGAGATCGGGAGCAGTACTTC CASSYSGLAGDREQYF
once TRBJ2-1 TRBD2 TRBV19 TGTGCCAGTAGTATTTGGCCTCGGGAGGTATACAATGAGCAGTTCTTC CASSIWPREVYNEQFF
- TRBJ1-4 TRBD1 TRBV5-1 TGCGCCAGCAGCTTGACAGGGGGGACAACTAATGAAAAACTGTTTTTT CASSLTGGTTNEKLFF
few TRBJ1-2 - TRBV2 TGTGCCAGCAGAGCCGGACAGAATTATGGCTACACCTTC CASRAGQNYGYTF
- TRBJ1-6 TRBD1 TRBV3-1/TRBV3-2 TGTGCCAGCAGCCAAGATCCCAGGGGGCTCAATTCACCCCTCCACTTT CASSQDPRGLNSPLHF
few TRBJ2-7 - TRBV5-1 TGCGCCAGCAGCTGGGCAGGGGACTCCTACGAGCAGTACTTC CASSWAGDSYEQYF